This T cell receptor (beta chain) was retrieved from a study of T cells after yellow fever vaccination. This clonotype was detected only a few times. What it recognizes is unknown. Template-switching 5'RACE yielded the TCR cDNA; a universal primer site and UMIs were added in the process. TCRdb re-called the 5' RACE reads with MiXCR, one entry per CDR3 protein. Of roughly 500,000 distinct CDR3 sequences in the sample, about a fifth were seen once. Study results and caveats: The secondary response was weaker but peaked faster, day 5 versus 15.

The CDR3 is 13 amino acids. Germline CDR1 is SGHAT and CDR2 is FQNNGV. Trimming stripped 5 bases from V and 11 bases from J, with 16 bases between. The sample in question was PBMCs, obtained 15 days after the yellow fever booster vaccination. The TCR comes from a man aged 25-45 years who received the YFV17D yellow fever vaccine. The chain links TRBV11-2 to TRBJ1-3; TRBD1 is a possible D gene (6 bases). The DNA of the CDR3 is TGTGCCAGCAGCCCCCAAGGGGGGGACCCCATATATTTT. Its protein product is CASSPQGGDPIYF.